This T cell receptor beta chain was obtained from a study of blood T cell repertoires in COVID-19. Across the whole study: The United States, Italy and Spain supplied acute and convalescent COVID-19 samples. PBMCs, B-cell-depleted T cells, or T cells provided the cDNA or gDNA that made up the material.

The ends were cut back, 2 bases at V and 0 bases at J, with 6 bases in the middle. CDR1 is SGHKS, CDR2 YYEKEE, per germline (reference sequence). The length of the CDR3 is 14 residues. In the study's own analysis: Amplification of reference gene primers was used by the study to estimate nucleated cell counts. The data were produced by immunoSEQ multiplex PCR, yet TCRdb's version contains in-frame clones alone and is incomplete. V and J calls and clone size follow that table, whereas D and trimming were derived from the DNA. The data show 50,000 to 70,000 clones, 70% to 90% seen once. The sample was peripheral blood. The receptor was derived from a woman in her 70s with active COVID-19. V and J are TRBV5-5 and TRBJ2-4; D is unresolved. CDR3 sequence: CASSLATAKNIQYF. CDR3 nucleotides: TGTGCCAGCAGCTTAGCCACAGCCAAAAACATTCAGTACTTC.